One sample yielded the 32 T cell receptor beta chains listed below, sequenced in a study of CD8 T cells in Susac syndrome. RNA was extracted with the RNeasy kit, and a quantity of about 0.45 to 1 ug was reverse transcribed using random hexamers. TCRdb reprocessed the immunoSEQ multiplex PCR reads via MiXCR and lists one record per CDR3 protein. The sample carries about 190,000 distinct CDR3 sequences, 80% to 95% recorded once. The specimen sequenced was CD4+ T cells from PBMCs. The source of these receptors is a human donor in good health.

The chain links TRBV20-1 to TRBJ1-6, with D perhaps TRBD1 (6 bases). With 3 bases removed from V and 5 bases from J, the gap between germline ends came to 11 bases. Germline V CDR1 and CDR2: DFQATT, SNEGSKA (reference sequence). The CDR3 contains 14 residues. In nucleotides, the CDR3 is TGCAGTGCTAGTACAGGGAGGAATAATTCACCCCTCCACTTT. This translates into CSASTGRNNSPLHF.

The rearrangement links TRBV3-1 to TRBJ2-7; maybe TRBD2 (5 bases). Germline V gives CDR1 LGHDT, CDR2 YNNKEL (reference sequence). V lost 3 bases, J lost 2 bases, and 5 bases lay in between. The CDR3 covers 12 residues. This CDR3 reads CASSHSAYEQYF. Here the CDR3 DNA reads TGTGCCAGCAGCCATAGCGCCTACGAGCAGTACTTC.

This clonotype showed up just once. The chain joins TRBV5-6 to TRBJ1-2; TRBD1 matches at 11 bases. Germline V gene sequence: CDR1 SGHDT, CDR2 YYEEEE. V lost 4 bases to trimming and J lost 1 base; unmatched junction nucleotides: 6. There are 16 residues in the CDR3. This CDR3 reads CASSLPGTGGNYGYTF. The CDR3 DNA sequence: TGTGCCAGCAGCCTTCCCGGGACAGGGGGTAACTATGGCTACACCTTC. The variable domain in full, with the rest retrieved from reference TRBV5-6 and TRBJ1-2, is DAGVTQSPTHLIKTRGQQVTLRCSPKSGHDTVSWYQQALGQGPQFIFQYYEEEERQRGNFPDRFSGHQFPNYSSELNVNALLLGDSALYLCASSLPGTGGNYGYTFGSGTRLTVV.

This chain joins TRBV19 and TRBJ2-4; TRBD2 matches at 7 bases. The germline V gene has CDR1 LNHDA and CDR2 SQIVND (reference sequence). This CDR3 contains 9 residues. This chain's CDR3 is CARDYPKYF. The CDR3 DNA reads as TGTGCACGGGACTACCCCAAGTACTTC.

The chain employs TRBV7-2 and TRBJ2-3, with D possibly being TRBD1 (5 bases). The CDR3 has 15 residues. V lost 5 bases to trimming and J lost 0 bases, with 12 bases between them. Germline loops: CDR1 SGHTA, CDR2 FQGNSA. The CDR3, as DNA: TGTGCCAGCAGCACCTCCAGGGCTAGCACAGATACGCAGTATTTT. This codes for CASSTSRASTDTQYF.

The CDR3 here is CASRLTGNSDQPQHF. DNA for the CDR3: TGTGCCAGCAGGTTGACAGGGAACTCGGATCAGCCCCAGCATTTT. The chain links TRBV6-1 to TRBJ1-5; the match to TRBD1 covers 7 bases. J lost 5 bases, V lost 6 bases, and 10 bases had no gene match. Germline values: CDR1 MNHNS, CDR2 SASEGT. The CDR3 totals 15 residues.

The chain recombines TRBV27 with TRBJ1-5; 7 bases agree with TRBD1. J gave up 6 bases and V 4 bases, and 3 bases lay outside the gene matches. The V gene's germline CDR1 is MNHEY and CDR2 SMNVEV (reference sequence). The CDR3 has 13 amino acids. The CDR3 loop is CASSSGGSQPQHF. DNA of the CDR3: TGTGCCAGCAGTTCAGGGGGGAGTCAGCCCCAGCATTTT.

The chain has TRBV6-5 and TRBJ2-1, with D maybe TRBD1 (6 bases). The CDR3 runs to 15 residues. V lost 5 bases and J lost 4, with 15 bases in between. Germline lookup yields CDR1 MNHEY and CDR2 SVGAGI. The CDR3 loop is CASSPGPGHYNEQFF. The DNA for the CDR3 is TGTGCCAGCAGTCCTGGACCGGGACATTACAATGAGCAGTTCTTC.

CDR3 region: CASSLYGDRGYGYTF. CDR3 bases: TGTGCCAGCAGCTTGTACGGGGACAGGGGCTATGGCTACACCTTC. The chain employs TRBV5-5 and TRBJ1-2, with 10 bases lining up with TRBD1. The CDR3 runs to 15 residues. J was trimmed by 4 bases and V by 1 base; bases with no gene match: 4. The germline V gene encodes CDR1 SGHKS and CDR2 YYEKEE (reference sequence).

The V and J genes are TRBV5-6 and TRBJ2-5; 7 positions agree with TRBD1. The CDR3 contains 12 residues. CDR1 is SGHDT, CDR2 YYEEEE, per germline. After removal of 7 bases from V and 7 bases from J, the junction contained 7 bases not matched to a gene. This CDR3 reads CASLGGRGTQYF. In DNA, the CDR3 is TGTGCCAGCTTAGGGGGCCGTGGGACCCAGTACTTC.

CDR3 sequence reads: CASSSPASGGSDTQYF. The CDR3 DNA sequence: TGTGCCAGCAGTTCGCCCGCTAGCGGGGGGTCAGATACGCAGTATTTT. The chain recombines TRBV28 with TRBJ2-3; 11 bases agree with TRBD2. The germline V gene has CDR1 MDHEN and CDR2 SYDVKM. CDR3 length equals 16 residues. Trimming removed 4 bases from V and 4 bases from J; junction bases left unmatched: 7.

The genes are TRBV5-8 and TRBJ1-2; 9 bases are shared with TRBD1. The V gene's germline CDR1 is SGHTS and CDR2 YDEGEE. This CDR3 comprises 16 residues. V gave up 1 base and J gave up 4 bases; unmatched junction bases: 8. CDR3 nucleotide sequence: TGTGCCAGCAGCTTGTCGAACAGGGGGCTAGGCTATGGCTACACCTTC. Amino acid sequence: CASSLSNRGLGYGYTF.

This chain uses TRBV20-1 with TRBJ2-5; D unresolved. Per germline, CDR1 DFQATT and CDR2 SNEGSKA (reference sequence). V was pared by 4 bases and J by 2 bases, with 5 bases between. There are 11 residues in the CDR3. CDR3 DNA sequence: TGCAGTGCTACCGAACAAGAGACCCAGTACTTC. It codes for CSATEQETQYF.

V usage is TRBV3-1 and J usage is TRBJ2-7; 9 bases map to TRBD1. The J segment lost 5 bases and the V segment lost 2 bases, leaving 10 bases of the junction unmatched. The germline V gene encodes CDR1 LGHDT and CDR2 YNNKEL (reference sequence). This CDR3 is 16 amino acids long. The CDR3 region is CASSQRPPGQGNEQYF. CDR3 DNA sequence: TGTGCCAGCAGCCAAAGACCCCCGGGACAGGGAAACGAGCAGTACTTC.

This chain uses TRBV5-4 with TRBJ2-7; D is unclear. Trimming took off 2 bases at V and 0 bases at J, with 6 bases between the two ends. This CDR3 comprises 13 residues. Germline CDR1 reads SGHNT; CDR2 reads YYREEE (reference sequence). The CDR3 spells CASSFKGSYEQYV. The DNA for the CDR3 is TGTGCCAGCAGCTTTAAAGGCTCCTACGAGCAGTACGTC.

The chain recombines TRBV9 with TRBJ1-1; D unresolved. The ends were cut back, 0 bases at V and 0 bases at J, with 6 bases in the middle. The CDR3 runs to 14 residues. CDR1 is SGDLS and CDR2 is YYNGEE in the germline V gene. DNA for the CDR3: TGTGCCAGCAGCGTAGCCCAAATGAACACTGAAGCTTTCTTT. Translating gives CASSVAQMNTEAFF.

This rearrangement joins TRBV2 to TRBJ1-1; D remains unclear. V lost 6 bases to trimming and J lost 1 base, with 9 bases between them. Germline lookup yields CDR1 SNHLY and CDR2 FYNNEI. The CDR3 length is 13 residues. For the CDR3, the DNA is TGTGCCAGCAGGAAGGAAAGGAACACTGAAGCTTTCTTT. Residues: CASRKERNTEAFF.

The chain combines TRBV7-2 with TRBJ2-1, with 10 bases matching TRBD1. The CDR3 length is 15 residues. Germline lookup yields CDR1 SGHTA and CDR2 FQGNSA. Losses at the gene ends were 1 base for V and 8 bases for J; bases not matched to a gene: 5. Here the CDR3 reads CASSLVGDRGYEQFF. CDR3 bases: TGTGCCAGCAGCTTAGTTGGGGACAGGGGTTATGAGCAGTTCTTC. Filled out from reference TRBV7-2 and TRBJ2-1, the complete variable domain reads GAGVSQSPSNKVTEKGKDVELRCDPISGHTALYWYRQSLGQGLEFLIYFQGNSAPDKSGLPSDRFSAERTGGSVSTLTIQRTQQEDSAVYLCASSLVGDRGYEQFFGPGTRLTVL.

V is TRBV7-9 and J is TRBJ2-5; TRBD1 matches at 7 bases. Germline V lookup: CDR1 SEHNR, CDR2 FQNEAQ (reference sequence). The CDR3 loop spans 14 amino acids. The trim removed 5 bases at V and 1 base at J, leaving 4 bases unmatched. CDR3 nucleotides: TGTGCCAGCAGCCCGGGACAGCGCCAAGAGACCCAGTACTTC. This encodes CASSPGQRQETQYF.

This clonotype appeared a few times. This chain's CDR3 is CASSLGGHYEQYF. For the CDR3, the DNA is TGTGCCAGCAGCTTAGGGGGGCACTACGAGCAGTACTTC. The rearrangement joins TRBV7-8 to TRBJ2-7; D possibly corresponds to TRBD1 (6 bases). This CDR3 spans 13 amino acids. Trimming stripped 1 base from V and 3 bases from J, with 7 bases between. The germline V gene has CDR1 SGHVS and CDR2 FQNEAQ.

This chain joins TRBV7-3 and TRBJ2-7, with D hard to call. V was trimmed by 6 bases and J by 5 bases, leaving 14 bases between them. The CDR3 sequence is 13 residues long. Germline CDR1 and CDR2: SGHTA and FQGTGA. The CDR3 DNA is TGTGCCAGCAGTCTCTCACTCAGCGACGAGCAGTACTTC. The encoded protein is CASSLSLSDEQYF.

The CDR3 protein is CASSSRLSRDTEAFF. In nucleotides, the CDR3 is TGTGCCAGTAGTTCAAGGCTGTCCCGCGACACTGAAGCTTTCTTT. The chain employs TRBV19 and TRBJ1-1; D is unresolved. CDR1 is LNHDA, CDR2 SQIVND, per germline (reference sequence). This CDR3 contains 15 residues. Deletions cut 5 bases from V and 3 bases from J, with 16 bases between.

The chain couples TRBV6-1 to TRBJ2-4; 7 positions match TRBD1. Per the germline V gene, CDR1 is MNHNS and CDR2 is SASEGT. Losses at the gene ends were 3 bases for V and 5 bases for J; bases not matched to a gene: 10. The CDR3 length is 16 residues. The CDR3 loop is CASSDGTVRSQNIQYF. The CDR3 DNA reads TGTGCCAGCAGTGACGGGACAGTCCGCAGCCAAAACATTCAGTACTTC.

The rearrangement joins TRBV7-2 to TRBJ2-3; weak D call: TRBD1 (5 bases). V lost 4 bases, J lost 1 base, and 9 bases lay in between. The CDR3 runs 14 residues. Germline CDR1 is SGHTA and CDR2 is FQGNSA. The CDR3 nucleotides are TGTGCCAGCAGCTATCTAGGGGGCACAGATACGCAGTATTTT. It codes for CASSYLGGTDTQYF.

CDR3 nucleotide sequence: TGTGCCAGCTCACCAGATCTTCTCTCCTATAATTCACCCCTCCACTTT. It is translated as CASSPDLLSYNSPLHF. The chain recombines TRBV18 with TRBJ1-6; D not resolved. Germline values: CDR1 KGHSH, CDR2 LQKENI. V lost 2 bases and J 0 bases, leaving 8 bases between the germline ends. The CDR3 sequence is 16 residues long.

DNA of the CDR3: TGTGCCAGCAGCTTCCAGCTTCTAGCGGGGGCCCCAAATGAGCAGTTCTTC. This codes for CASSFQLLAGAPNEQFF. This chain joins TRBV7-9 and TRBJ2-1; 10 bases are a match to TRBD2. The CDR3 totals 17 residues. Unmatched junction bases numbered 12, after V lost 3 bases and J lost 7 bases. Germline V lookup: CDR1 SEHNR, CDR2 FQNEAQ (reference sequence). Full variable domain (missing parts from reference TRBV7-9 and TRBJ2-1): DTGVSQNPRHKITKRGQNVTFRCDPISEHNRLYWYRQTLGQGPEFLTYFQNEAQLEKSRLLSDRFSAERPKGSFSTLEIQRTEQGDSAMYLCASSFQLLAGAPNEQFFGPGTRLTVL.

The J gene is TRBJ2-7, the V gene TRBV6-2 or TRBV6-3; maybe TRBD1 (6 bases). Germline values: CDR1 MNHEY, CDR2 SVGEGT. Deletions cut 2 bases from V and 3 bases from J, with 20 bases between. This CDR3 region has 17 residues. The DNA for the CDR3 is TGTGCCAGCAGTTACCCCCGGGATAGGGGGAGTATCTACGAGCAGTACGTC. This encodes CASSYPRDRGSIYEQYV.

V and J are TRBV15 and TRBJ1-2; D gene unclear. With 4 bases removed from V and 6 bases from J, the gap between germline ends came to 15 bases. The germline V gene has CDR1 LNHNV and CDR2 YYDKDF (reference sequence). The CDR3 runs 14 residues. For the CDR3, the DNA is TGTGCCACCAGCACCAGGTCGACGGGGAATGGCTACACCTTC. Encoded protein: CATSTRSTGNGYTF.

The CDR3 is CASSAVMGETEAFF. In DNA form, the CDR3 reads TGTGCCAGCAGCGCCGTCATGGGGGAAACTGAAGCTTTCTTT. V gene TRBV9 combines with J gene TRBJ1-1; tentative D call: TRBD1 (5 bases). Looked up from germline, CDR1 is SGDLS and CDR2 is YYNGEE. Trimming removed 3 bases from V and 5 bases from J, with 14 bases in between. The CDR3 is 14 residues long.

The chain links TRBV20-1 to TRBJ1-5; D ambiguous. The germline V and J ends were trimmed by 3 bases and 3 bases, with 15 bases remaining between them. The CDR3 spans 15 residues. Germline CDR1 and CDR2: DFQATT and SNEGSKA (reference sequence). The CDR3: CSASRRWDLNQPQHF. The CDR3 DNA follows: TGCAGTGCTAGCAGGAGGTGGGATCTCAATCAGCCCCAGCATTTT.

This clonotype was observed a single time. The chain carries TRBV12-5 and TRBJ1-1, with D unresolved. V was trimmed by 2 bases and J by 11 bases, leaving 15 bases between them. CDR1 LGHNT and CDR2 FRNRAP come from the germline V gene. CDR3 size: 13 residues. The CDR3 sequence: CASGLPTVSGAFF. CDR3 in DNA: TGTGCTAGTGGTTTGCCGACCGTGTCTGGGGCTTTCTTT.

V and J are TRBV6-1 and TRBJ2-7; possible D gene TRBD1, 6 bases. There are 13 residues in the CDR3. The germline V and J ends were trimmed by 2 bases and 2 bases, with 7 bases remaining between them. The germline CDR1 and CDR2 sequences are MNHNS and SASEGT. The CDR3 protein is CASSERDTYEQYF. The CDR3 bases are TGTGCCAGCAGTGAAAGGGACACCTACGAGCAGTACTTC.